Following are 28 T cell receptor beta chains from one sample sequenced in a study of CD8 T cells in ankylosing spondylitis. Study-wide findings and caveats: Seemingly distinctive of ankylosing spondylitis blood was a TCR beta motif formed by eight highly homologous variants.

TCRdb reanalysed the 5' RACE reads using MiXCR and keeps one entry per CDR3 protein. Among fewer than 550,000 distinct CDR3 sequences listed, roughly 5.2% were seen once. Their cognate antigens are unknown. Sequencing was done on a sample of blood, either unsorted or a sorted T cell fraction (not recorded which). Source of these receptors: a male donor with ankylosing spondylitis.

The rearrangement uses TRBV7-2 and TRBJ2-7, with 11 bases lining up with TRBD2. V was clipped by 4 bases and J by 1 base; unmatched bases: 3. CDR3 length equals 15 residues. From germline, CDR1 is SGHTA and CDR2 FQGNSA. The CDR3: CASSSASGRSYEQYF. The CDR3 DNA is TGTGCCAGCAGCTCCGCTAGCGGGAGGTCCTACGAGCAGTACTTC.

This clonotype occurred many times. The chain links TRBV5-1 to TRBJ2-7; 7 nucleotides align to TRBD1. Germline trimming cut 6 bases from V and 7 bases from J; bases unmatched to any gene: 7. From germline, CDR1 is SGHRS and CDR2 YFSETQ. This CDR3 has 12 amino acids. The CDR3 coding sequence is TGCGCCAGCATGGCCAGGGGGTCTGAGCAGTACTTC. Its translation is CASMARGSEQYF.

This clonotype was recorded many times. The rearrangement links TRBV29-1 to TRBJ2-3, with D possibly being TRBD1 (5 bases). Per the germline V gene, CDR1 is SQVTM and CDR2 is ANQGSEA. Trimming took 2 bases from V and 6 from J, leaving 12 bases between them. The CDR3 contains 13 residues. In DNA, the CDR3 is TGCAGCGTTGAACCCCGACAGCTGGATACGCAGTATTTT. Its translation is CSVEPRQLDTQYF.

In this sample, this clonotype turned up a few times. This chain links TRBV7-2 with TRBJ1-6, with TRBD1 identical over 9 bases. Losses at the gene ends were 5 bases for V and 10 bases for J; bases not matched to a gene: 9. The CDR3 is made up of 15 amino acids. Germline V gives CDR1 SGHTA, CDR2 FQGNSA. CDR3: CASSRVDRGGSPLHF. In DNA, the CDR3 is TGTGCCAGCAGCCGAGTCGACAGGGGGGGATCACCCCTCCACTTT.

This clonotype was found many times. The J gene is TRBJ2-2, the V gene TRBV7-9; D may be TRBD2 (5 bases). CDR1 and CDR2 (germline): SEHNR, FQNEAQ (reference sequence). Trimming removed 8 bases at V and 1 base at J, with 5 bases between. The CDR3 runs 12 residues. Here the CDR3 DNA reads TGTGCCAGCGAGGGGAACACCGGGGAGCTGTTTTTT. Translating it yields CASEGNTGELFF.

This clonotype was counted ten times or more. The genes are TRBV5-1 and TRBJ1-5; the D is unclear. This CDR3 is built from 14 residues. Trimming removed 5 bases from V and 3 bases from J, with 12 bases in between. CDR1 SGHRS and CDR2 YFSETQ come from the germline V gene. The CDR3: CASSSGDYNQPQHF. Written as DNA, the CDR3 is TGCGCCAGCAGTAGCGGGGATTACAATCAGCCCCAGCATTTT.

There are many counts of this clonotype. The genes are TRBV6-5 and TRBJ2-7, with D unclear. V gave up 0 bases and J gave up 0 bases, with 12 bases separating them. This CDR3 has 16 amino acids. CDR1 is MNHEY, CDR2 SVGAGI, per germline. CDR3 in DNA: TGTGCCAGCAGTTACTCTTTCCAGTCCTCCTCCTACGAGCAGTACTTC. Encoded protein: CASSYSFQSSSYEQYF.

This clonotype was observed at least ten times. This rearrangement joins TRBV7-2 to TRBJ1-3; possible D gene TRBD1, 6 bases. The germline V gene encodes CDR1 SGHTA and CDR2 FQGNSA. Between the trimmed V and J ends, which lost 5 bases and 0 bases, there was a span of 14 bases. The CDR3 runs 16 residues. The CDR3, as DNA: TGTGCCAGCAGCCCGCGGACAGCAGACTCTGGAAACACCATATATTTT. It translates to CASSPRTADSGNTIYF. Supplemented by reference TRBV7-2 and TRBJ1-3, the full variable domain reads GAGVSQSPSNKVTEKGKDVELRCDPISGHTALYWYRQSLGQGLEFLIYFQGNSAPDKSGLPSDRFSAERTGGSVSTLTIQRTQQEDSAVYLCASSPRTADSGNTIYFGEGSWLTVV.

This clonotype was seen repeatedly, ten times or more. This chain connects TRBV12-3 or TRBV12-4 to TRBJ1-1; D is unclear. The CDR3 covers 13 residues. Trimming removed 6 bases from V and 5 bases from J, with 13 bases in between. The CDR3 loop reads CASSLGQRTEAFF. In DNA form, the CDR3 reads TGTGCCAGCAGCCTGGGCCAGAGGACTGAAGCTTTCTTT.

This clonotype was seen many times. The gene calls are TRBV24-1 and TRBJ2-1; weak D call: TRBD2 (6 bases). The germline V gene encodes CDR1 KGHDR and CDR2 SFDVKD. This CDR3 spans 18 amino acids. Deletions cut 4 bases from V and 5 bases from J, with 23 bases between. CDR3 sequence (DNA): TGTGCCACCAGTGACTCCTTAAATGAGGGAGGATCCCACAATGAGCAGTTCTTC. Its translation is CATSDSLNEGGSHNEQFF.

Ten or more counts support this clonotype. The J gene is TRBJ1-6, the V gene TRBV6-1; TRBD1 aligns across 9 bases. The germline V gene encodes CDR1 MNHNS and CDR2 SASEGT. V lost 5 bases to trimming and J lost 10 bases; unmatched junction nucleotides: 9. The CDR3 runs to 15 residues. The CDR3 region is CASSTGTGRGSPLHF. CDR3 nucleotides: TGTGCCAGCAGTACCGGGACAGGGCGAGGATCACCCCTCCACTTT.

This clonotype was found many times. The chain links TRBV12-3 or TRBV12-4 to TRBJ2-2; D gene unclear. There are 12 residues in the CDR3. Trimming removed 7 bases at V and 8 bases at J, with 11 bases between. In nucleotides, the CDR3 is TGTGCCAGCACTAATCGGGCGGGGGAGCTGTTTTTT. Residues: CASTNRAGELFF.

V gene TRBV20-1 combines with J gene TRBJ2-1; 10 bases are shared with TRBD2. Trimming cost V 0 bases and J 2 bases; bases outside gene matches: 10. CDR3 length equals 18 residues. Germline V CDR1 and CDR2: DFQATT, SNEGSKA (reference sequence). The CDR3 nucleotides are TGCAGTGCTAGAGATTCCGAGCGGGAGGGTGTCACCTACAATGAGCAGTTCTTC. Its translation: CSARDSEREGVTYNEQFF.

This clonotype was recorded many times. V gene TRBV5-1 combines with J gene TRBJ1-3; no firm D call. The CDR3 loop spans 14 amino acids. Germline CDR1 SGHRS, CDR2 YFSETQ. The germline V and J ends were trimmed by 2 bases and 4 bases, with 10 bases remaining between them. The CDR3 here is CASSLEMDGNTIYF. DNA of the CDR3: TGCGCCAGCAGCTTAGAGATGGACGGAAACACCATATATTTT.

This clonotype has at least ten counts. The chain joins TRBV29-1 to TRBJ2-7, with no clear D. The CDR3 sequence is 11 residues long. The germline V and J ends were trimmed by 7 bases and 6 bases, with 13 bases remaining between them. The V gene's germline CDR1 is SQVTM and CDR2 ANQGSEA. Here the CDR3 DNA reads TGCAGCGGTAGTTTGGCCTCCGAGCAGTACTTC. Protein: CSGSLASEQYF.

This clonotype was recorded at least ten times. The chain combines TRBV7-2 with TRBJ2-7; D remains ambiguous. The CDR3 spans 11 residues. Germline assignment: CDR1 SGHTA and CDR2 FQGNSA. The germline V and J ends were trimmed by 3 bases and 6 bases, with 6 bases remaining between them. The CDR3 loop reads CASSFTAEQYF. The CDR3 DNA follows: TGTGCCAGCAGCTTCACAGCCGAGCAGTACTTC. Complete variable domain (other parts from reference TRBV7-2 and TRBJ2-7): GAGVSQSPSNKVTEKGKDVELRCDPISGHTALYWYRQSLGQGLEFLIYFQGNSAPDKSGLPSDRFSAERTGGSVSTLTIQRTQQEDSAVYLCASSFTAEQYFGPGTRLTVT.

Many counts were recorded for this clonotype. This chain uses TRBV7-9 with TRBJ2-1; maybe TRBD1 (5 bases). V lost 5 bases, J lost 5 bases, and 13 bases lay in between. CDR3 length equals 14 residues. Looked up from germline, CDR1 is SEHNR and CDR2 is FQNEAQ (reference sequence). DNA for the CDR3: TGTGCCAGCAGCCAAGGGGCCCTAAACAATGAGCAGTTCTTC. As protein: CASSQGALNNEQFF.

This clonotype was picked up many times. The chain recombines TRBV20-1 with TRBJ1-2; D unresolved. The CDR3 extends over 13 amino acids. CDR1 DFQATT and CDR2 SNEGSKA come from the germline V gene (reference sequence). Trimming removed 2 bases at V and 0 bases at J, with 7 bases between. CDR3 sequence reads: CSARYTTNYGYTF. In DNA form, the CDR3 reads TGCAGTGCTAGATACACAACTAACTATGGCTACACCTTC.

There are a few counts of this clonotype. The V and J genes are TRBV7-3 and TRBJ1-1; D is undetermined. The germline gives CDR1 SGHTA, CDR2 FQGTGA. The CDR3 sequence is 14 residues long. V was clipped by 2 bases and J by 6 bases, with 13 bases between them. CDR3 protein: CASSLGPRYSEAFF. CDR3 in DNA: TGTGCCAGCAGCTTAGGACCTCGGTATTCTGAAGCTTTCTTT.

This clonotype was found many times. The CDR3 here is CASSYQVQPQHF. The CDR3 DNA reads TGTGCCAGCAGTTACCAGGTCCAGCCCCAGCATTTT. V is TRBV6-6 and J is TRBJ1-5; D gene uncertain. This CDR3 region has 12 residues. Germline V gene sequence: CDR1 MNHNY, CDR2 SVGAGI (reference sequence). Trimming pared 2 bases from V and 7 bases from J, leaving 6 bases between.

The V gene is TRBV5-6, the J gene TRBJ2-3; D may match TRBD1 or TRBD2 (5 bases each). This CDR3 region has 12 residues. Germline V CDR1 and CDR2: SGHDT, YYEEEE. V lost 4 bases and J 6 bases, leaving 9 bases between the germline ends. CDR3 in DNA: TGTGCCAGCAGCCCGGGGCACGATACGCAGTATTTT. It translates to CASSPGHDTQYF. Combining the CDR3 with reference TRBV5-6 and TRBJ2-3 gives the whole variable domain DAGVTQSPTHLIKTRGQQVTLRCSPKSGHDTVSWYQQALGQGPQFIFQYYEEEERQRGNFPDRFSGHQFPNYSSELNVNALLLGDSALYLCASSPGHDTQYFGPGTRLTVL.

Many counts were recorded for this clonotype. The chain couples TRBV5-1 to TRBJ2-5; a possible D gene is TRBD1 (6 bases). The germline V gene has CDR1 SGHRS and CDR2 YFSETQ. Deletions cut 4 bases from V and 5 bases from J, with 15 bases between. The CDR3 is made up of 14 amino acids. The CDR3 region is CASSRNRDRETQYF. The CDR3 nucleotides read TGCGCCAGCAGCCGAAACAGGGACCGGGAGACCCAGTACTTC.

This clonotype was counted many times. This rearrangement joins TRBV28 to TRBJ2-4, with 9 bases lining up with TRBD1. Germline V CDR1 and CDR2: MDHEN, SYDVKM. The CDR3 length is 16 residues. With 3 bases clipped from V and 7 bases from J, the junction kept 10 bases outside the gene matches. CDR3 residues: CASSLFGTGIRNIQYF. In DNA, the CDR3 is TGTGCCAGCAGTTTGTTTGGGACAGGGATTCGGAACATTCAGTACTTC.

This clonotype showed up many times. The CDR3 coding sequence is TGTGCCAGCACTTCTTGGGGCACAGATACGCAGTATTTT. Residues: CASTSWGTDTQYF. The chain links TRBV2 to TRBJ2-3, with no clear D. The CDR3 spans 13 residues. Trimming pared 7 bases from V and 1 base from J, leaving 9 bases between. Germline V CDR1 and CDR2: SNHLY, FYNNEI.

This clonotype was counted between two and nine times. This rearrangement joins TRBV9 to TRBJ2-7; D gene unclear. Trimming removed 4 bases from V and 0 bases from J, with 14 bases in between. The CDR3 length is 15 residues. CDR1 SGDLS and CDR2 YYNGEE come from the germline V gene. In DNA form, the CDR3 reads TGTGCCAGCAGCCGGGCGCAGGCCCTCTCCTACGAGCAGTACTTC. Translating it yields CASSRAQALSYEQYF.

This clonotype was seen at least ten times. Here the CDR3 reads CATINGRTADTQYF. The CDR3 DNA is TGTGCCACCATAAACGGGAGGACAGCAGATACGCAGTATTTT. The rearrangement links TRBV28 to TRBJ2-3; possible D gene TRBD2, 7 bases. The CDR3 has 14 residues. Germline CDR1 MDHEN, CDR2 SYDVKM. Trimming took 10 bases from V and 4 from J, leaving 18 bases between them. The full variable domain, in which reference TRBV28 and TRBJ2-3 provide the parts outside the CDR3, is DVKVTQSSRYLVKRTGEKVFLECVQDMDHENMFWYRQDPGLGLRLIYFSYDVKMKEKGDIPEGYSVSREKKERFSLILESASTNQTSMYLCATINGRTADTQYFGPGTRLTVL.

In its sample, this clonotype was seen many times. Here the CDR3 DNA reads TGTGCCACCAGTGATTACGGGGGACTAGCGGGACCAGATACGCAGTATTTT. Protein sequence: CATSDYGGLAGPDTQYF. The chain recombines TRBV24-1 with TRBJ2-3, with TRBD2 matching 13 bases. From germline, CDR1 is KGHDR and CDR2 SFDVKD. This CDR3 is built from 17 residues. V dropped 2 bases and J dropped 4; count of bases not matched to a gene: 5.

This clonotype was seen many times. V and J are TRBV5-1 and TRBJ2-7; possibly TRBD2 for D (5 bases). The CDR3 is 14 amino acids. Germline lookup yields CDR1 SGHRS and CDR2 YFSETQ. Deletions cut 7 bases from V and 0 bases from J, with 14 bases between. This CDR3 is CASGIGGGSYEQYF. The CDR3 DNA reads as TGCGCCAGCGGGATCGGCGGAGGCTCCTACGAGCAGTACTTC.